Each of the 26 T cell receptor beta chains below was sequenced from the same sample in a study of human T cells and chemical hapten exposure. MiXCR, applied by TCRdb to the RACE reads, yields one record per CDR3 protein. There are roughly 90,000 distinct CDR3 sequences in the sample; roughly 11% occur only once, and 0.85% to 1.2% lies in the top ten. As for time point: patch test 3, about 24 weeks after DPC sensitization. This sample's treatment: therapeutic diphenylcyclopropenone sensitization with weekly scalp DPC. Sequenced material: whole blood, taken in connection with sensitization to the hapten diphenylcyclopropenone (DPC). The source of these receptors is a woman in her 30s with alopecia areata. Some clones in this sample may be carry-over from other donors' samples.

This clonotype was picked up many times. The genes are TRBV24-1 and TRBJ1-2, with 10 bases identical to TRBD1. CDR1 and CDR2 from the germline V gene are KGHDR and SFDVKD. V lost 9 bases and J lost 7; bases outside the gene matches: 7. The CDR3 extends over 13 amino acids. This CDR3 reads CATQRDRGLGYTF. CDR3 DNA: TGTGCCACCCAAAGAGACAGGGGGCTTGGCTACACCTTC.

Remarks on this clonotype: Germline is not matched at one junction end, which may reflect a read error. The genes are TRBV6-6 and TRBJ1-4, with TRBD1 as a possible D gene (6 bases). There are 15 residues in the CDR3. CDR1 MNHNY and CDR2 SVGAGI come from the germline V gene (reference sequence). The CDR3 is CASSYGTPTDEKLFF. The CDR3 nucleotides are TGTGCCAGCAGCTACGGGACACCAACTGATGAAAAACTGTTTTTT.

This clonotype has ten or more counts. The genes are TRBV15 and TRBJ2-5, with D possibly being TRBD2 (6 bases). Between the trimmed V and J ends, which lost 5 bases and 5 bases, there was a span of 18 bases. This CDR3 is built from 15 residues. CDR1 and CDR2 (germline): LNHNV, YYDKDF (reference sequence). CDR3 in amino acids: CATSGRDLTWETQYF. The CDR3 bases are TGTGCCACCAGCGGCCGGGACTTAACGTGGGAGACCCAGTACTTC.

This clonotype was recorded a few times. The V and J genes are TRBV6-6 and TRBJ1-6; D is ambiguous. Germline assignment: CDR1 MNHNY and CDR2 SVGAGI (reference sequence). The CDR3 has 18 residues. V lost 8 bases and J lost 2, with 22 bases in between. The DNA for the CDR3 is TGTGCCAGCGCATTCAGCGGTTCAGGAGCCGCCTATAATTCACCCCTCCACTTT. The encoded protein is CASAFSGSGAAYNSPLHF.

This clonotype was detected only a few times. The chain uses TRBV7-2 and TRBJ1-5; 7 bases are a match to TRBD1. After removal of 5 bases from V and 3 bases from J, the junction contained 4 bases not matched to a gene. This CDR3 has 14 amino acids. The germline V gene has CDR1 SGHTA and CDR2 FQGNSA. CDR3 sequence (DNA): TGTGCCAGCAGCCCTACAGGGGCCAATCAGCCCCAGCATTTT. It codes for CASSPTGANQPQHF.

This clonotype occurred a few times. The J gene is TRBJ1-3, the V gene TRBV27, with D hard to call. V was pared by 8 bases and J by 0 bases, with 8 bases between. CDR1 and CDR2 (germline): MNHEY, SMNVEV (reference sequence). This CDR3 contains 13 residues. The DNA for the CDR3 is TGTGCCAGCCCGGAGGTCTCTGGAAACACCATATATTTT. It encodes CASPEVSGNTIYF.

This clonotype occurred many times. The chain joins TRBV25-1 to TRBJ2-1; D unclear. The CDR3 has 11 amino acids. V gave up 6 bases and J gave up 7 bases, with 7 bases separating them. Germline CDR1 MGHDK, CDR2 SYGVNS. The CDR3: CASRLGNEQFF. CDR3 DNA: TGTGCCAGCAGGCTAGGGAATGAGCAGTTCTTC.

This chain connects TRBV7-2 to TRBJ1-6; tentatively, D is TRBD1 (5 bases). CDR1 SGHTA and CDR2 FQGNSA come from the germline V gene. V lost 5 bases and J lost 9, with 17 bases in between. The length of the CDR3 is 15 residues. DNA for the CDR3: TGTGCCAGCAGCGGCGGGACTTCTGGACGTTCACCCCTCCACTTT. This encodes CASSGGTSGRSPLHF.

Ten or more counts support this clonotype. CDR3 nucleotides: TGTGCCAGCAGTCAAACTAGCGGGAGCGCAGATACGCAGTATTTT. It is translated as CASSQTSGSADTQYF. The chain is built from TRBV6-1 and TRBJ2-3; 11 positions match TRBD2. Germline CDR1 and CDR2: MNHNS and SASEGT. V was pared by 5 bases and J by 4 bases, with 5 bases of the junction left unmatched. This CDR3 region has 15 residues.

At least ten counts were recorded for this clonotype. The CDR3 bases are TGTGCCAGCACCAGCGCCGGGACTAGCCTCTCCTACAATGAGCAGTTCTTC. Translating gives CASTSAGTSLSYNEQFF. The gene calls are TRBV28 and TRBJ2-1, with 9 bases identical to TRBD2. Germline lookup yields CDR1 MDHEN and CDR2 SYDVKM. Losses at the gene ends were 7 bases for V and 0 bases for J; bases not matched to a gene: 10. The CDR3 extends over 17 amino acids.

A few counts support this clonotype. This rearrangement joins TRBV6-5 to TRBJ2-3; 8 bases are a match to TRBD2. The ends lost 3 bases at V and 5 bases at J; junction bases unmatched: 10. Per the germline V gene, CDR1 is MNHEY and CDR2 is SVGAGI. This CDR3 has 16 residues. This CDR3 is CASSYQSGLAGDTQYF. In DNA form, the CDR3 reads TGTGCCAGCAGTTATCAATCTGGGCTAGCGGGAGATACGCAGTATTTT.

This clonotype was seen a few times. The chain joins TRBV6-2 or TRBV6-3 to TRBJ2-7; TRBD1 is a possible D gene (5 bases). Trimming shortened V by 6 bases and J by 1 base, and 16 bases separated the two germline ends. This CDR3 is 15 amino acids long. Germline V gene lookup returns CDR1 MNHEY and CDR2 SVGEGT. The CDR3 sequence is CASRPRQTSSYEQYF. The CDR3 bases are TGTGCCAGCAGACCCCGACAGACGTCGTCCTACGAGCAGTACTTC.

This clonotype was counted between two and nine times. The rearrangement joins TRBV6-2 or TRBV6-3 to TRBJ2-2, with D hard to call. The CDR3 runs 14 residues. Germline V gene data show CDR1 as MNHEY and CDR2 as SVGEGT. V was pared by 6 bases and J by 3 bases, with 11 bases between. This chain's CDR3 is CASSQVVDTGELFF. CDR3 DNA: TGTGCCAGCAGCCAAGTGGTAGACACCGGGGAGCTGTTTTTT.

This clonotype appeared many times. The gene calls are TRBV4-2 and TRBJ2-1; D might be TRBD1 or TRBD2, each matching 5 bases. This CDR3 is built from 16 residues. Germline lookup yields CDR1 LGHNA and CDR2 YNFKEQ. Trimming pared 0 bases from V and 5 bases from J, leaving 14 bases between. As DNA, the CDR3 is TGTGCCAGCAGCCAAGATCGGGGCGGAGGTAACAATGAGCAGTTCTTC. Amino acid sequence: CASSQDRGGGNNEQFF.

The rearrangement joins TRBV3-1 to TRBJ2-2; 7 nucleotides line up with TRBD1. CDR3 length equals 14 residues. With V trimmed by 7 bases and J by 5 bases, 7 bases remained unmatched. CDR1 LGHDT and CDR2 YNNKEL come from the germline V gene (reference sequence). The CDR3 loop reads CASTSGTETGELFF. In DNA, the CDR3 is TGTGCCAGCACCTCCGGGACAGAAACCGGGGAGCTGTTTTTT.

The chain combines TRBV28 with TRBJ1-1; 10 bases map to TRBD1. Trimming took 5 bases from V and 5 from J; bases not matched to a gene: 8. CDR1 is MDHEN, CDR2 SYDVKM, per germline. CDR3 length: 15 amino acids. CDR3 DNA: TGTGCCAGCAGTCCACGGACAGGGGGACGAACTGAAGCTTTCTTT. As protein: CASSPRTGGRTEAFF.

This clonotype came up many times. The chain uses TRBV7-2 and TRBJ1-1, with TRBD1 matching 7 bases. The V and J ends lost 5 bases and 1 base, in that order; junction bases with no gene match: 10. Germline CDR1 SGHTA, CDR2 FQGNSA. This CDR3 comprises 16 residues. In DNA, the CDR3 is TGTGCCAGCAGCCCGGCTACGGGACAGAGGAACACTGAAGCTTTCTTT. Its protein is CASSPATGQRNTEAFF.

Many counts were recorded for this clonotype. The chain has TRBV5-1 and TRBJ2-1; D is undetermined. Germline V gene data show CDR1 as SGHRS and CDR2 as YFSETQ. The V and J ends lost 0 bases and 8 bases respectively, with 18 bases between them. CDR3 length: 16 residues. CDR3: CASSLGVLEDRDEQFF. The CDR3 bases are TGCGCCAGCAGCTTGGGCGTATTAGAGGACCGCGATGAGCAGTTCTTC.

In this sample, this clonotype turned up many times. This chain joins TRBV6-4 and TRBJ2-3, with D perhaps being TRBD1 or TRBD2 (5 bases each). The V gene's germline CDR1 is MRHNA and CDR2 SNTAGT. The germline V and J ends were trimmed by 0 bases and 7 bases, with 11 bases remaining between them. CDR3 length equals 14 residues. This CDR3 reads CASSDSRGVNTQYF. CDR3 nucleotides: TGTGCCAGCAGTGACTCACGAGGGGTGAATACGCAGTATTTT.

This clonotype was counted many times. J is TRBJ1-3 and V is TRBV20-1; D unresolved. Per the germline V gene, CDR1 is DFQATT and CDR2 is SNEGSKA (reference sequence). The CDR3 spans 15 residues. The ends were cut back, 6 bases at V and 4 bases at J, with 19 bases in the middle. The CDR3 DNA reads TGCAGTGCGCGGATTTCCCCCACACAGGGAAACACCATATATTTT. Protein product: CSARISPTQGNTIYF.

This chain joins TRBV29-1 and TRBJ2-5; 14 positions match TRBD2. V lost 6 bases to trimming and J lost 5 bases; unmatched junction nucleotides: 8. This CDR3 has 15 residues. Germline assignment: CDR1 SQVTM and CDR2 ANQGSEA. The CDR3 nucleotides read TGCAGCGTCTTCGGACTAGCGGGGGGAAGGGAGACCCAGTACTTC. Protein sequence: CSVFGLAGGRETQYF. Variable domain in full (rest from reference TRBV29-1 and TRBJ2-5): SAVISQKPSRDICQRGTSLTIQCQVDSQVTMMFWYRQQPGQSLTLIATANQGSEATYESGFVIDKFPISRPNLTFSTLTVSNMSPEDSSIYLCSVFGLAGGRETQYFGPGTRLLVL.

This clonotype has at least ten counts. This chain links TRBV7-8 with TRBJ1-1; D ambiguous. The germline V gene has CDR1 SGHVS and CDR2 FQNEAQ. Trimming cost V 1 base and J 4 bases, with 10 bases left between them. This CDR3 has 14 residues. The CDR3 region is CASSLGAGSTEAFF. The CDR3 DNA is TGTGCCAGCAGCTTAGGGGCAGGAAGCACTGAAGCTTTCTTT.

V and J are TRBV9 and TRBJ2-7; TRBD1 might be the D (6 bases). CDR3 length equals 14 residues. Germline lookup yields CDR1 SGDLS and CDR2 YYNGEE. V lost 0 bases and J lost 5, with 12 bases in between. DNA of the CDR3: TGTGCCAGCAGCGTAGCGGTGGGGGCCCACGAGCAGTACTTC. As protein: CASSVAVGAHEQYF.

V usage is TRBV28 and J usage is TRBJ1-2; D ambiguous. The germline V gene encodes CDR1 MDHEN and CDR2 SYDVKM. V was cut by 3 bases and J by 4 bases, with 12 bases left in between. This CDR3 region has 14 residues. CDR3 region: CASSLGRSVYGYTF. The CDR3 DNA sequence: TGTGCCAGCAGTTTGGGCCGCTCCGTCTATGGCTACACCTTC.

The rearrangement links TRBV12-3 or TRBV12-4 to TRBJ2-1; D uncertain. The CDR3 runs to 16 residues. Deletions cut 5 bases from V and 0 bases from J, with 14 bases between. The CDR3 DNA is TGTGCCAGCAGTCAATCGATCAGGAGCTCCTACAATGAGCAGTTCTTC. This codes for CASSQSIRSSYNEQFF.

This clonotype was detected ten times or more. V is TRBV5-1 and J is TRBJ1-3; 7 bases are a match to TRBD1. The V segment lost 4 bases and the J segment 1 base; nucleotides outside the gene matches: 8. The CDR3 sequence is 16 residues long. The V gene's germline CDR1 is SGHRS and CDR2 YFSETQ. The CDR3 sequence is CASSKTGVPSGNTIYF. The CDR3 nucleotides are TGCGCCAGCAGCAAAACAGGGGTCCCTTCTGGAAACACCATATATTTT.